This is a list of T cell receptor beta chains from one sample in a study of memory CD4+ T cells and cytomegalovirus serostatus. The data were produced by immunoSEQ multiplex PCR, yet TCRdb's version contains in-frame clones alone and is incomplete. The sample consists of approximately 44,000 clones, approximately 82% of them appearing once. The specimen sequenced was memory CD4+ T cells from blood. These TCRs come from an adult in good health and CMV-seronegative. The conserved cysteine and the conserved F or W are not part of the CDR3 here. The order of the fields is V gene, J gene, CDR3 protein.

>TRBV28|TRBJ2-5
ASRSLGSQETQY
>TRBV29-1|TRBJ2-7
SGLTGLGEQY
>TRBV9|TRBJ2-3
ASSVGLATDTQY
>TRBV7-8|TRBJ1-2
ASSPTTDGVGIGGYT
>TRBV30|TRBJ1-4
AGGETGGRTNEKLF
>TRBV2|TRBJ1-2
ASRPGAGDGGYT
>TRBV18|TRBJ1-1
ASSPNPGAGYSGAF
>TRBV11-2|TRBJ1-2
ASSLDPSPPYGYT
>TRBV7-9|TRBJ1-5
ASSLEPPNQPQH
>TRBV7-7|TRBJ2-3
ASSPTGTLSDTQY
>TRBV4-1|TRBJ1-1
ASSRGEGSGPEAF
>TRBV19|TRBJ1-3
ASRRVSGNTIY
>TRBV21-1|TRBJ1-6
ASSRPRVFSSYNSPLH
>TRBV19|TRBJ1-1
ASSIGTLNTEAF
>TRBV27|TRBJ2-1
ASSGTILYNEQF
>TRBV15|TRBJ2-5
ATSRARVEGETQY
>TRBV6-5|TRBJ1-2
ASSQAVQGNGYT
>TRBV7-2|TRBJ2-5
ASSPRMRETQY
>TRBV7-9|TRBJ2-5
ASSAGAQETQY
>TRBV5-1|TRBJ2-7
ASSLGAASYEQY
>TRBV5-1|TRBJ2-5
ASSLSQGGETQY
>TRBV30|TRBJ1-5
AWSVGGWDGQPQH
>TRBV30|TRBJ1-6
AWSVNAGQKVNSPLH
>TRBV7-9|TRBJ1-2
ASSSLQRSYGYT
>TRBV29-1|TRBJ1-1
SVLPGSLGTEAF
>TRBV5-4|TRBJ2-1
ASSPTGDSYNEQF
>TRBV5-1|TRBJ1-1
ASSLVPGARNSEAF
>TRBV4-1|TRBJ2-7
ASSQEGGVVREQY
>TRBV7-8|TRBJ2-5
ASSLGGMSDLTQY
>TRBV9|TRBJ1-5
ASSVGTNQPQH
>TRBV27|TRBJ2-7
ASRLGYDRPHEQY
>TRBV7-8|TRBJ2-3
ASTRMPGYLTDTQY
>TRBV11-1|TRBJ2-2
ASSSGRGRGITGELF
>TRBV4-2|TRBJ2-1
ASSQEYGSYNEQF
>TRBV5-6|TRBJ2-3
ASSLGTGRDTQY
>TRBV6-6|TRBJ2-6
ASTMPTSGANVLT
>TRBV7-8|TRBJ1-1
ASSYYTVRDTEAF
>TRBV9|TRBJ1-4
ASSVASQYGEKLF
>TRBV27|TRBJ2-5
ASSPRVAGTETQY
>TRBV18|TRBJ2-3
ASSPSLTDTQY
>TRBV19|TRBJ1-4
ASRPTVNEKLF
>TRBV7-3|TRBJ2-2
ASSSRPGGELF
>TRBV6-1|TRBJ1-6
ASKGGHGSPLH
>TRBV9|TRBJ2-5
ASSAGTTQETQY
>TRBV19|TRBJ2-2
ASISGSVGGELF
>TRBV29-1|TRBJ2-1
SVLPGLAGHNEQF
>TRBV9|TRBJ2-3
ASSVRRETTDTQY
>TRBV5-1|TRBJ2-5
ASSLGSTHPAQETQY
>TRBV4-2|TRBJ2-1
ASSHLAPAGEQF
>TRBV28|TRBJ1-2
ASSLTSGLYYGYT
>TRBV11-3|TRBJ2-7
ASSQGWTGAYEQY
>TRBV10-2|TRBJ2-7
ASSEFDRGLSYEQY
>TRBV5-1|TRBJ1-6
ASSLRQGDSPLH